This T cell receptor beta chain stems from a study of cytomegalovirus exposure and HLA in healthy donors. General observations from the study: Later analysis associated a missense DCLRE1C variant with TCR beta V- and J-gene trimming. TRBV6-2, TRBV6-3 and other indistinguishable V segments were excluded. Most likely, a cluster of highly shared sequence variants arose as a sequencing artifact.

PCR was performed using 60 Vbeta and 13 Jbeta primers. Profiled with immunoSEQ multiplex PCR; TCRdb holds only in-frame clones, not every one. The repertoire consists of more than 85,000 clones, with roughly 80% occurring once and the leading ten covering about 9.1%. This CDR3 is built from 16 residues. The V end lost 3 bases, the J end lost 4 bases, and 18 bases lay between the germline ends. Germline values: CDR1 SGHVS, CDR2 FQNEAQ. Points on this clone: Its specificity is not known.

This TCR came from a woman in her thirties or forties in good health and CMV-seropositive. V is TRBV7-8 and J is TRBJ1-2; tentatively, D is TRBD1 (6 bases). Sequencing was carried out using PBMCs. The CDR3 nucleotides read TGTGCCAGCAGCTTTGGGAGGGGGGGAGTGGGCTATGGCTACACCTTC. Translated, it gives CASSFGRGGVGYGYTF.